Listed here are 5 T cell receptor beta chains from one sample, sequenced in a study of Graves' ophthalmopathy and Graves' hyperthyroidism. Transcripts of RNA were the source for amplifying TCR beta CDR3 regions. First-round RT-PCR with HTBI primers preceded a second-round multiplex PCR. TCRdb passed the multiplex PCR reads through MiXCR, listing each CDR3 protein once. The table includes around 1.1 million distinct CDR3 sequences, less than 45% detected once. The specimen sequenced was peripheral blood or thyroid tissue (not recorded which). Source of these receptors: an adult man with Graves' hyperthyroidism.

Many counts were recorded for this clonotype. The chain links TRBV20-1 to TRBJ1-2; D is ambiguous. V dropped 3 bases and J dropped 1 base, with 9 bases sitting between them. The CDR3 spans 13 residues. The germline gives CDR1 DFQATT, CDR2 SNEGSKA (reference sequence). The CDR3 coding sequence is TGCAGTGCTAGCTCAGGCGTTAACTATGGCTACACCTTC. Encoded protein: CSASSGVNYGYTF.

Of note for this clonotype: Just one base apart from a much larger clone, this may be a read error. J is TRBJ2-7 and V is TRBV7-9, with 9 nucleotides matching TRBD2. Germline lookup yields CDR1 SEHNR and CDR2 FQNEAQ (reference sequence). The CDR3 consists of 15 residues. This CDR3 is CASSPRSGRFGEQHF. The CDR3, as DNA: TGTGCCAGCAGTCCCCGTAGCGGGAGATTTGGGGAGCAGCACTTC.

This clonotype showed up many times. The V gene is TRBV7-9, the J gene TRBJ1-6, with D uncertain. CDR1 is SEHNR and CDR2 is FQNEAQ in the germline V gene (reference sequence). The CDR3 spans 14 residues. V was cut by 5 bases and J by 7 bases, with 12 bases left in between. Here the CDR3 DNA reads TGTGCCAGCAGCAAGCGGGCGGAGAATTCACCCCTCCACTTT. This sequence encodes CASSKRAENSPLHF. The full variable domain, with the rest looked up from reference TRBV7-9 and TRBJ1-6, is DTGVSQNPRHKITKRGQNVTFRCDPISEHNRLYWYRQTLGQGPEFLTYFQNEAQLEKSRLLSDRFSAERPKGSFSTLEIQRTEQGDSAMYLCASSKRAENSPLHFGNGTRLTVT.

This chain connects TRBV13 to TRBJ2-5; D call uncertain. The V and J ends lost 2 bases and 5 bases respectively, with 12 bases between them. The length of the CDR3 is 14 residues. Per germline, CDR1 PRHDT and CDR2 FYEKMQ (reference sequence). CDR3 sequence reads: CASSLFWVGETQYF. CDR3 nucleotides: TGTGCCAGCAGCTTATTCTGGGTCGGGGAGACCCAGTACTTC.

Ten or more counts support this clonotype. V is TRBV20-1 and J is TRBJ2-5; 10 nucleotides align to TRBD1. Trimming took 0 bases from V and 4 from J; bases not matched to a gene: 5. There are 15 residues in the CDR3. Germline V lookup: CDR1 DFQATT, CDR2 SNEGSKA (reference sequence). The CDR3 loop is CSARDLDRGPETQYF. DNA for the CDR3: TGCAGTGCTAGAGATCTTGACAGGGGGCCAGAGACCCAGTACTTC.